This TCR beta chain was sequenced in a study of blood T cell repertoires in COVID-19. For the study at large: Samples of COVID-19 (acute and convalescent) were obtained from the United States, Italy and Spain. Nucleic acid was either cDNA or gDNA, and it came from T cells, B-cell-depleted T cells, or PBMCs.

Germline loops: CDR1 LNHDA, CDR2 SQIVND (reference sequence). The J segment lost 5 bases and the V segment lost 7 bases, leaving 10 bases of the junction unmatched. This CDR3 has 14 residues. Authors' methods: Estimation of nucleated cell counts was performed using reference gene primer amplification. Profiled with immunoSEQ multiplex PCR; TCRdb holds only in-frame clones, not every one. The V and J calls and clone size come from that table; D and trimming were worked out from the DNA. Of about 130,000 clones listed, roughly 90% are singletons. The sample taken for sequencing was peripheral blood. J is TRBJ1-1 and V is TRBV19; 7 bases match TRBD1. This receptor was obtained from a man aged 50 to 59 with active COVID-19. In nucleotides, the CDR3 is TGTGCCAGTAACCTCGGGCAGGGGGAGACTGAAGCTTTCTTT. Translating it yields CASNLGQGETEAFF.